This T cell receptor (beta chain) was identified during a study of cytomegalovirus exposure and HLA in healthy donors. Overall study results and limits: It was reported that the classifier diagnosed cytomegalovirus status with high specificity and sensitivity in both the original and validation cohorts. Specific recognition of CMV antigens was confirmed in vitro for a few chains (all CMV-associated). The study had only CMV serostatus as immune exposure information.

Use of 60 Vbeta and 13 Jbeta primers characterized the PCR. The table came from immunoSEQ multiplex PCR; TCRdb's copy has only in-frame clones and leaves some out. The table lists roughly 150,000 clones, more than 60% of them singletons, with less than 15% in the top ten. In the case of this clone: The antigen remains unidentified.

The junction had 16 bases not matched to a gene; V was cut back by 2 bases and J by 6 bases. The CDR3 sequence is 18 residues long. CDR1 SGHAT and CDR2 FQNNGV come from the germline V gene. The V call is TRBV11-2, the J call TRBJ2-7; TRBD1 aligns across 10 bases. The receptor comes from a middle-aged man in good health and CMV-seropositive. Sequencing input: PBMCs. The CDR3 region is CASSLKVPRQGAFSEQYF. The CDR3 coding sequence is TGTGCCAGCAGCTTAAAGGTACCGCGACAGGGGGCTTTTAGCGAGCAGTACTTC.